This T cell receptor (beta chain) was recovered during a study of response to subunit inactivated influenza vaccine (dated 2018 in TCRdb). Broadly, across the study: To follow how T cells responded to a trivalent subunit inactivated influenza vaccine, the researchers relied on deep quantitative profiling of the T cell receptor repertoire.

Library prep was done by RT-PCR. The instrument was an Illumina HiSeq 2500. Through fastp at Q25 and MiXCR, TCRdb rebuilt clones from the public reads, retaining in-frame beta chains. Each entry is one CDR3 protein sequence, shown with its most common DNA and genes. This sample holds roughly 780,000 distinct CDR3 sequences; 18% were observed only once. The ten largest clones take up approximately 11% of the sample. Comment on this clonotype: This receptor's antigen is unknown. It has no much larger one-base neighbor in the sample; base qualities were not kept.

Looking up the germline V gene yields CDR1 ENHRY and CDR2 SYGVKD. The CDR3 sequence holds 14 residues, the cysteine and phenylalanine included. CDR3 DNA is the only sequence kept; it has 42 bases, read in frame from the first base. V loses 7 bases, J loses 2 bases, and the germline ends lie 15 bases apart. The paper's findings and limits, for the study overall: The authors suggested that each seasonal influenza vaccination may recruit only a limited number of new T cells.

The rearrangement joined TRBV10-3 to TRBJ2-7, with TRBD2 tentatively as D gene (5 bases match). The sequences come from PBMCs from blood, collected roughly 5 days after vaccination. The origin of this receptor is a man aged 45 to 65 who received an inactivated influenza vaccine. Donor details come from another sample of the same person, matched by shared clones. The CDR3 corresponds to CAIKGEVAPYEQYF. The nucleotide sequence reads TGTGCCATCAAAGGAGAAGTAGCGCCCTACGAGCAGTACTTC.